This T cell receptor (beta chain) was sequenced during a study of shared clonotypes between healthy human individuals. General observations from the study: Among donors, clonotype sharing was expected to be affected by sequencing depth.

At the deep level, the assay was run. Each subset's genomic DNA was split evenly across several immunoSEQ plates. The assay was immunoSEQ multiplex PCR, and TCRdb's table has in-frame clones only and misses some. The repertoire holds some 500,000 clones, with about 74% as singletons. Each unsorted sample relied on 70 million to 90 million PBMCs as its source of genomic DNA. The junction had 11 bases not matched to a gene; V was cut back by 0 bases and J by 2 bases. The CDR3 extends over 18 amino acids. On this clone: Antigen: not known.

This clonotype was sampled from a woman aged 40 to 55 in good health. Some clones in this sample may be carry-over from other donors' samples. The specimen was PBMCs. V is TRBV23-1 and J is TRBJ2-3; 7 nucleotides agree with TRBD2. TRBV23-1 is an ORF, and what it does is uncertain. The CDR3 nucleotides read TGCGCCAGCAGTCAATCTTCCCAGGCGGGAGTGTCCACAGATACGCAGTATTTT. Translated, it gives CASSQSSQAGVSTDTQYF.